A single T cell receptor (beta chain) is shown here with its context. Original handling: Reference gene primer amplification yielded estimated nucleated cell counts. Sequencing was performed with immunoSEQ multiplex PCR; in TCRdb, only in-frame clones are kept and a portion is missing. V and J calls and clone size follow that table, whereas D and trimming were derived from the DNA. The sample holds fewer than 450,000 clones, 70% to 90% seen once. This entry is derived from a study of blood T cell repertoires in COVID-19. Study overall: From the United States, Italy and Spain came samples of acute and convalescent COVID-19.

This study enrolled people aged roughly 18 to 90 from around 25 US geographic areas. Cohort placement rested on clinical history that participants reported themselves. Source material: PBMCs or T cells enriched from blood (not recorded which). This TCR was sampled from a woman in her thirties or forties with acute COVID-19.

CDR3 residues: CASSERGDSTVGYTF. In DNA, the CDR3 is TGTGCCAGCAGCGAGAGAGGGGACAGTACCGTCGGCTACACCTTC. The chain joins TRBV9 to TRBJ1-2; 7 bases line up with TRBD1. The CDR3 contains 15 residues. V shed 3 bases, J shed 8 bases, and the junction held 13 bases outside the gene matches. CDR1 and CDR2 from the germline V gene are SGDLS and YYNGEE.